The table lists the clone carrying this T cell receptor beta chain with many counts. The record originates from a study of spatial heterogeneity in lung cancer. Specified time point: sample taken at primary tumor resection. The V gene's germline CDR1 is SGDLS and CDR2 YYNGEE. Between the trimmed V and J ends, which lost 0 bases and 0 bases, there was a span of 9 bases. The CDR3 covers 16 residues. A single record per CDR3 protein comes from TCRdb applying MiXCR to the 5' RACE reads. The sample shows some 80,000 distinct CDR3 sequences, approximately 8% of them seen only once. This specimen was PBMCs, taken at surgery. The V call is TRBV9, the J call TRBJ2-2; tentative D call: TRBD2 (6 bases). The sequence derives from a male donor with early-stage non-small cell lung cancer. CDR3 sequence reads: CASSVDPGANTGELFF. CDR3 bases: TGTGCCAGCAGCGTAGACCCGGGAGCGAACACCGGGGAGCTGTTTTTT.